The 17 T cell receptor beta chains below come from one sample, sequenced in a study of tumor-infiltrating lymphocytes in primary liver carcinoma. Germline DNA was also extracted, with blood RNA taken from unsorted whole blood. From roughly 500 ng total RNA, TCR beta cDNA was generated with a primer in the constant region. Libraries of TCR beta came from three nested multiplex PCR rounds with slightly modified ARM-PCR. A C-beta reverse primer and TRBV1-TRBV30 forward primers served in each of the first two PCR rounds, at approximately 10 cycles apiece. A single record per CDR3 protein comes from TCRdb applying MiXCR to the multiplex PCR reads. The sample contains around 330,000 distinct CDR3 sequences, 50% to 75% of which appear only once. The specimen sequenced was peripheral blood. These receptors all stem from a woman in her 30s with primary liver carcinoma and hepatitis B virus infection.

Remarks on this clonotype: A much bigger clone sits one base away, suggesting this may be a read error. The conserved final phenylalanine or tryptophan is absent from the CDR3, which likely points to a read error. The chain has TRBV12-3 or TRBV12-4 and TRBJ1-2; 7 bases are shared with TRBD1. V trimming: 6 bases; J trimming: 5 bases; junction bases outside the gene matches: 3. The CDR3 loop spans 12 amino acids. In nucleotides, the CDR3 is TGTGCCAGCAGCCGACAGGGTTATGGCTACACCTCC. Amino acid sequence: CASSRQGYGYTS.

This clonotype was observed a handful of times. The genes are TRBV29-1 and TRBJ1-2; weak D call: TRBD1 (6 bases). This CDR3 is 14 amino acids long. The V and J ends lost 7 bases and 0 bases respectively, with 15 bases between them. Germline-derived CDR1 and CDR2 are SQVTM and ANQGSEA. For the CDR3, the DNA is TGCAGCGCCTGTGGACAGAATACTAACTATGGCTACACCTTC. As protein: CSACGQNTNYGYTF.

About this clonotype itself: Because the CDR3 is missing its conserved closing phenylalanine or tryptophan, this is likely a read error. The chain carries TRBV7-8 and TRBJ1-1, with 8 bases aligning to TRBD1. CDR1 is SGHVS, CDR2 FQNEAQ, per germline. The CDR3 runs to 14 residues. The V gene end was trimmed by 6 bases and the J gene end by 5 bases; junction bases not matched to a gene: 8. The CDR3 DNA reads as TGTGCCAGCAGTTCCCGGCAGGGGGCTACTGAAGCTTTCTAT. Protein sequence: CASSSRQGATEAFY.

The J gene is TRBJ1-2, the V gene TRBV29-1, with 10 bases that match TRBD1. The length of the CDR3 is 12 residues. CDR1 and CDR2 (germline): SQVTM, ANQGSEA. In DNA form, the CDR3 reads TGCAGTGTCCTGGACAGGGGGGCTGACTACACCTTC. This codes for CSVLDRGADYTF. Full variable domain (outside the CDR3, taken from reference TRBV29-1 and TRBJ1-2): SAVISQKPSRDICQRGTSLTIQCQVDSQVTMMFWYRQQPGQSLTLIATANQGSEATYESGFVIDKFPISRPNLTFSTLTVSNMSPEDSSIYLCSVLDRGADYTFGSGTRLTVV.

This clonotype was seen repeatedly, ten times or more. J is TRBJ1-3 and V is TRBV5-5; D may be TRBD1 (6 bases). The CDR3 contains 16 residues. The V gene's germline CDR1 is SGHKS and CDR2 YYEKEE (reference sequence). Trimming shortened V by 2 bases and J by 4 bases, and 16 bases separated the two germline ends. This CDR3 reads CASSLDFGGPGNTIYF. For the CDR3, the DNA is TGTGCCAGCAGCTTAGATTTTGGGGGCCCCGGAAACACCATATATTTT.

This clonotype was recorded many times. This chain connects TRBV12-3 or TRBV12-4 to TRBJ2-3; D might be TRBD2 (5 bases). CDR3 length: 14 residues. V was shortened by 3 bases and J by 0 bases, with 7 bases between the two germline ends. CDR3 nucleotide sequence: TGTGCCAGCAGTTTCCGGACTAGCACAGATACGCAGTATTTT. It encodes CASSFRTSTDTQYF.

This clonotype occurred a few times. CDR3 loop: CASSQLGQPEAFF. CDR3 DNA: TGCGCCAGCAGCCAGCTAGGACAGCCTGAAGCTTTCTTT. The rearrangement uses TRBV4-3 and TRBJ1-1; D might be TRBD1 (6 bases). Trimming cost V 3 bases and J 6 bases, with 11 bases left between them. CDR3 length: 13 amino acids. Germline CDR1 reads LGHNA; CDR2 reads YSLEER.

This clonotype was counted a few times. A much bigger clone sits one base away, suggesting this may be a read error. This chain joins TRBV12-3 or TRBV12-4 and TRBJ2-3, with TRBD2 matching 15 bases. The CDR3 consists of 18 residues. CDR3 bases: TGTACCAGCAGTTACTCTGGACTAGCGGGAGGGCGAAGAGATACGCAGTATTTT. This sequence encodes CTSSYSGLAGGRRDTQYF.

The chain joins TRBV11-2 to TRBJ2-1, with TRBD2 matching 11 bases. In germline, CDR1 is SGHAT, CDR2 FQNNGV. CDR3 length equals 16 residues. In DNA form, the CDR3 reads TGTCTCAGCAACACCTCTCTAGCGGGAGGATACAATGAGCAGTTCTTC. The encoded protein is CLSNTSLAGGYNEQFF.

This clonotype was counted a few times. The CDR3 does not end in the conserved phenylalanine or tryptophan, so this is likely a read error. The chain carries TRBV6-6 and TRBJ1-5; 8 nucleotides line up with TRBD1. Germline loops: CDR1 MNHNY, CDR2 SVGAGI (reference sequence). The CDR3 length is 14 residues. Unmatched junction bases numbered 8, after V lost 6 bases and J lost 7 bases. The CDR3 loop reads CASRKGQGVQPQHL. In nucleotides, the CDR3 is TGTGCCAGCAGAAAAGGACAGGGCGTACAGCCCCAGCATCTT.

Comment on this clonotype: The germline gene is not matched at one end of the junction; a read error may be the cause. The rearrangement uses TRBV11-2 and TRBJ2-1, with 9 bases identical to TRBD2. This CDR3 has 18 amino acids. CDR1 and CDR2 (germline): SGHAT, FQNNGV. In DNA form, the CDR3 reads TGTGCCAGCAGCCAACCAAATCTAGCGGGGCGGTTCTACAACGAGCAGCTCTTC. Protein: CASSQPNLAGRFYNEQLF. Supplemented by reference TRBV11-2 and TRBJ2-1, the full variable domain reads EAGVAQSPRYKIIEKRQSVAFWCNPISGHATLYWYQQILGQGPKLLIQFQNNGVVDDSQLPKDRFSAERLKGVDSTLKIQPAKLEDSAVYLCASSQPNLAGRFYNEQLFGPGTRLTVL.

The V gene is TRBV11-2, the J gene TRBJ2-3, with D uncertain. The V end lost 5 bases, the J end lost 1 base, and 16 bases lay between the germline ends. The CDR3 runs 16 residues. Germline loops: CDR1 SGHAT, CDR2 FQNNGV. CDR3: CASSPRAVSGTDTQYF. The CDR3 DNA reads TGTGCCAGCAGCCCCCGGGCAGTAAGTGGCACAGATACGCAGTATTTT.

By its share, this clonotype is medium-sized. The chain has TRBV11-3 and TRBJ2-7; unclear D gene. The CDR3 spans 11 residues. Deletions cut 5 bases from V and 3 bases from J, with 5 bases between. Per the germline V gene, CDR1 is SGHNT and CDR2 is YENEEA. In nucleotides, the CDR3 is TGTGCCAGCAGCAACCTCTACGAGCAGTACTTC. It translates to CASSNLYEQYF. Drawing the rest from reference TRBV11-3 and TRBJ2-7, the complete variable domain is EAGVVQSPRYKIIEKKQPVAFWCNPISGHNTLYWYLQNLGQGPELLIRYENEEAVDDSQLPKDRFSAERLKGVDSTLKIQPAELGDSAVYLCASSNLYEQYFGPGTRLTVT.

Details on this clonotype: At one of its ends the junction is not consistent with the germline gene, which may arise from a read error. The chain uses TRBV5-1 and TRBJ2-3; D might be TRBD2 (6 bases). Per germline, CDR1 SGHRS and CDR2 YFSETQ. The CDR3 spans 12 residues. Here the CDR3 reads CASSREVDMQYF. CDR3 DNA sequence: TGCGCCAGCAGCAGGGAGGTTGATATGCAGTATTTT.

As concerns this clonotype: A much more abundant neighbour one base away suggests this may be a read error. CDR3 loop: CASSGPGSRGYTF. The CDR3 region has the DNA TGTGCCAGCAGCGGACCTGGCTCCCGTGGCTACACCTTC. The rearrangement joins TRBV6-1 to TRBJ1-2; no firm D call. The CDR3 covers 13 residues. V dropped 6 bases and J dropped 7 bases, with 15 bases sitting between them. CDR1 and CDR2 from the germline V gene are MNHNS and SASEGT.

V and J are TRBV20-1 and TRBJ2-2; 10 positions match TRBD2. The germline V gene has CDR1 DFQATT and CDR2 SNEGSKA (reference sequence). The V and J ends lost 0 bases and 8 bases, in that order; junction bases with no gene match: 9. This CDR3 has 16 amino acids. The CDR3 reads CSARDTLAGVTGELFF. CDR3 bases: TGCAGTGCTAGAGATACGCTAGCGGGAGTCACAGGGGAGCTGTTTTTT.

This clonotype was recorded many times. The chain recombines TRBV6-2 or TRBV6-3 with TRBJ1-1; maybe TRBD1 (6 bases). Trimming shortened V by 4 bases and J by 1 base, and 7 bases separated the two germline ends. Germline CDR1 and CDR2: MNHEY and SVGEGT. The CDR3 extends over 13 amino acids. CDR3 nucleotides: TGTGCCAGCAGTTTGGGACAGAACACTGAAGCTTTCTTT. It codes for CASSLGQNTEAFF.